Each of the 30 T cell receptor beta chains below was sequenced from the same sample in a study of blood T cells in healthy people across ages. Sample-barcoded 5' priming and a J-beta primer mix drove a second PCR of 7 to 11 cycles. TCRdb ran MiXCR on the 5' RACE reads and lists one entry per CDR3 protein. The table has some 800,000 distinct CDR3 sequences, more than 40% seen once. Material: blood. The receptors shown here come from a man aged 60-69 years in good health.

This clonotype was seen more than once but under ten times. The chain uses TRBV20-1 and TRBJ2-3, with D hard to call. Trimming removed 0 bases at V and 0 bases at J, with 4 bases between. Germline V gives CDR1 DFQATT, CDR2 SNEGSKA (reference sequence). The CDR3 is made up of 13 amino acids. CDR3 region: CSARDPSTDTQYF. The CDR3 DNA follows: TGCAGTGCTAGAGATCCGAGCACAGATACGCAGTATTTT.

The chain is built from TRBV7-9 and TRBJ2-2, with TRBD2 identical over 10 bases. The V and J ends lost 6 bases and 4 bases, in that order; junction bases with no gene match: 5. The CDR3 extends over 15 amino acids. From germline, CDR1 is SEHNR and CDR2 FQNEAQ (reference sequence). The CDR3 sequence is CASRAGTSVTGELFF. The CDR3 DNA reads as TGTGCCAGCAGGGCCGGGACTAGCGTCACCGGGGAGCTGTTTTTT. The full variable domain, in which reference TRBV7-9 and TRBJ2-2 provide the parts outside the CDR3, is DTGVSQNPRHKITKRGQNVTFRCDPISEHNRLYWYRQTLGQGPEFLTYFQNEAQLEKSRLLSDRFSAERPKGSFSTLEIQRTEQGDSAMYLCASRAGTSVTGELFFGEGSRLTVL.

About this clonotype itself: A much larger clone sits a single nucleotide away, making a read error possible. The V and J genes are TRBV29-1 and TRBJ2-1; D might be TRBD1 (6 bases). CDR1 and CDR2 from the germline V gene are SQVTM and ANQGSEA. This CDR3 has 15 amino acids. The CDR3 DNA reads as TGCAGCGTAACCCTAGGGGGTAGCTCCTACAATGAGCGGTTCTTC. Amino acids: CSVTLGGSSYNERFF.

The chain links TRBV7-9 to TRBJ2-1, with 8 bases identical to TRBD1. V lost 5 bases, J lost 5 bases, and 8 bases stayed unmatched. Germline-derived CDR1 and CDR2 are SEHNR and FQNEAQ (reference sequence). The length of the CDR3 is 15 residues. The CDR3 nucleotides read TGTGCCAGCAGCCCCCCGGACAGGGAAAACAATGAGCAGTTCTTC. It specifies CASSPPDRENNEQFF.

CDR3 in amino acids: CSVVRNEQFF. CDR3 nucleotides: TGCAGTGTGGTTAGGAATGAGCAGTTCTTC. The rearrangement uses TRBV20-1 and TRBJ2-1; D uncertain. CDR3 length: 10 residues. Trimming left V 7 bases short and J 7 bases short, with 8 bases between. Germline V gene data show CDR1 as DFQATT and CDR2 as SNEGSKA (reference sequence).

This clonotype was observed a handful of times. The V gene is TRBV7-2, the J gene TRBJ2-7, with 12 positions matching TRBD2. Germline V gives CDR1 SGHTA, CDR2 FQGNSA. The CDR3 is made up of 14 amino acids. Trimming took 5 bases from V and 6 from J; bases not matched to a gene: 5. CDR3 DNA sequence: TGTGCCAGCAGCAACAGACTAGCGGGGGTCGAGCAGTACTTC. Translating gives CASSNRLAGVEQYF. Full variable domain (outside the CDR3, taken from reference TRBV7-2 and TRBJ2-7): GAGVSQSPSNKVTEKGKDVELRCDPISGHTALYWYRQSLGQGLEFLIYFQGNSAPDKSGLPSDRFSAERTGGSVSTLTIQRTQQEDSAVYLCASSNRLAGVEQYFGPGTRLTVT.

The rearrangement joins TRBV6-5 to TRBJ2-1, with 8 bases aligning to TRBD2. Per germline, CDR1 MNHEY and CDR2 SVGAGI. This CDR3 contains 15 residues. Trimming at V came to 6 bases and at J to 3 bases, leaving 7 bases not matched to a gene. The CDR3 DNA sequence: TGTGCCAGCAGACCCGGGAGGGCCCTCTACAATGAGCAGTTCTTC. Translated: CASRPGRALYNEQFF.

This clonotype was observed a handful of times. The chain links TRBV12-3 or TRBV12-4 to TRBJ2-3; perhaps TRBD1 as D (6 bases). This CDR3 has 15 residues. Trimming took 5 bases from V and 0 from J, leaving 12 bases between them. This chain's CDR3 is CASSQRQASTDTQYF. The CDR3 bases are TGTGCCAGCAGTCAGAGACAGGCTAGCACAGATACGCAGTATTTT.

This clonotype occurred a few times. CDR3 coding DNA: TGTGCCAGCAGTTGGGACCCGCACTCCTACGAGCAGTACTTC. Encoded protein: CASSWDPHSYEQYF. The chain uses TRBV9 and TRBJ2-7; D possibly uses TRBD1 or TRBD2 (5 bases each). Per the germline V gene, CDR1 is SGDLS and CDR2 is YYNGEE. The CDR3 spans 14 residues. The ends were cut back, 5 bases at V and 0 bases at J, with 12 bases in the middle.

The rearrangement joins TRBV27 to TRBJ2-4; 7 bases map to TRBD1. The J call may be wrong; the DNA end is better matched by TRBJ2-7. CDR3 length equals 14 residues. CDR1 and CDR2 (germline): MNHEY, SMNVEV (reference sequence). The CDR3 coding sequence is TGTGCCAGCAGCCGACAGGGCAAGGCCTACGAGCAGTACTTC. Protein: CASSRQGKAYEQYF.

The chain links TRBV7-2 to TRBJ2-5, with D uncertain. Germline V CDR1 and CDR2: SGHTA, FQGNSA. Trimming left V 3 bases short and J 5 bases short, with 10 bases between. The CDR3 runs 13 residues. CDR3 sequence reads: CASSFRYLETQYF. CDR3 coding DNA: TGTGCCAGCAGCTTCAGGTATTTGGAGACCCAGTACTTC.

The chain uses TRBV6-1 and TRBJ2-1; TRBD1 is a possible D gene (5 bases). Per the germline V gene, CDR1 is MNHNS and CDR2 is SASEGT. This CDR3 comprises 14 residues. This chain's CDR3 is CGIQEQSSYNEQFF. CDR3 nucleotides: TGTGGAATACAGGAACAGAGCTCCTACAATGAGCAGTTCTTC.

V is TRBV30 and J is TRBJ2-7; TRBD2 matches at 10 bases. Trimming removed 0 bases from V and 3 bases from J; junction bases left unmatched: 2. CDR1 is GTSNPN and CDR2 is SVGIG in the germline V gene (reference sequence). The CDR3 sequence is 14 residues long. The CDR3 reads CAWSVIAGGYEQYF. CDR3 DNA sequence: TGTGCCTGGAGTGTAATAGCGGGGGGCTACGAGCAGTACTTC.

This clonotype occurred a few times. V usage is TRBV4-1 and J usage is TRBJ2-5; 9 nucleotides match TRBD1. V gave up 3 bases and J gave up 4 bases; unmatched junction bases: 6. The CDR3 has 15 residues. The germline V gene has CDR1 MGHRA and CDR2 YSYEKL. This CDR3 is CASSHRTGVGETQYF. The CDR3 nucleotides read TGCGCCAGCAGCCATCGGACAGGGGTAGGAGAGACCCAGTACTTC.

The chain is built from TRBV7-2 and TRBJ2-3, with 9 bases aligning to TRBD2. Trimming cost V 1 base and J 3 bases; bases outside gene matches: 14. Germline V gives CDR1 SGHTA, CDR2 FQGNSA. The CDR3 extends over 19 amino acids. The DNA of the CDR3 is TGTGCCAGCAGCTTAGTCGCGGGGGGGATAAAAAGAGGGACAGATACGCAGTATTTT. This encodes CASSLVAGGIKRGTDTQYF. Complete variable domain (other parts from reference TRBV7-2 and TRBJ2-3): GAGVSQSPSNKVTEKGKDVELRCDPISGHTALYWYRQSLGQGLEFLIYFQGNSAPDKSGLPSDRFSAERTGGSVSTLTIQRTQQEDSAVYLCASSLVAGGIKRGTDTQYFGPGTRLTVL.

The rearrangement links TRBV7-2 to TRBJ1-5; no definite D call. The V and J ends lost 5 bases and 4 bases respectively, with 9 bases between them. Per the germline V gene, CDR1 is SGHTA and CDR2 is FQGNSA. The CDR3 is 13 residues long. The CDR3 spells CASSPQRNQPQHF. CDR3 DNA: TGTGCCAGCAGCCCCCAGAGGAATCAGCCCCAGCATTTT.

V gene TRBV14 combines with J gene TRBJ2-1; 9 positions match TRBD2. The CDR3 contains 14 residues. V was pared by 1 base and J by 7 bases, with 2 bases of the junction left unmatched. CDR1 is SGHDN and CDR2 is FVKESK in the germline V gene. CDR3 region: CASSQVTSGNEQFF. In DNA, the CDR3 is TGTGCCAGCAGCCAAGTAACTAGCGGGAATGAGCAGTTCTTC. Together with reference TRBV14 and TRBJ2-1, the CDR3 gives the full variable domain: EAGVTQFPSHSVIEKGQTVTLRCDPISGHDNLYWYRRVMGKEIKFLLHFVKESKQDESGMPNNRFLAERTGGTYSTLKVQPAELEDSGVYFCASSQVTSGNEQFFGPGTRLTVL.

The chain joins TRBV4-1 to TRBJ2-5; 8 bases line up with TRBD2. Per the germline V gene, CDR1 is MGHRA and CDR2 is YSYEKL. V gave up 1 base and J gave up 5 bases; unmatched junction bases: 3. The CDR3 covers 14 residues. In DNA form, the CDR3 reads TGCGCCAGCAGCCAAGTGCGGGGGGACGAGACCCAGTACTTC. Its protein product is CASSQVRGDETQYF.

This chain uses TRBV9 with TRBJ2-3; no clear D. V lost 2 bases to trimming and J lost 2 bases, with 6 bases between them. This CDR3 region has 13 residues. From germline, CDR1 is SGDLS and CDR2 YYNGEE. The CDR3 protein is CASSVTFTDTQYF. DNA for the CDR3: TGTGCCAGCAGCGTGACCTTCACAGATACGCAGTATTTT.

This clonotype has ten or more counts. The rearrangement uses TRBV7-9 and TRBJ2-7, with 7 bases fitting TRBD1. The CDR3 totals 14 residues. V trimming: 4 bases; J trimming: 0 bases; junction bases outside the gene matches: 3. Germline CDR1 SEHNR, CDR2 FQNEAQ (reference sequence). The DNA for the CDR3 is TGTGCCAGCAGCTCTCAGGGGGTCTCCTACGAGCAGTACTTC. Translated, it gives CASSSQGVSYEQYF.

The rearrangement joins TRBV6-1 to TRBJ1-6; 11 nucleotides match TRBD1. With 6 bases clipped from V and 0 bases from J, the junction kept 4 bases outside the gene matches. Per germline, CDR1 MNHNS and CDR2 SASEGT. This CDR3 contains 17 residues. The CDR3 spells CASRGTGGSSYNSPLHF. The CDR3 DNA follows: TGTGCCAGCAGGGGGACAGGGGGGAGCTCCTATAATTCACCCCTCCACTTT.

The rearrangement links TRBV6-1 to TRBJ1-1; TRBD1 might be the D (5 bases). Trimming removed 3 bases at V and 4 bases at J, with 12 bases between. Per germline, CDR1 MNHNS and CDR2 SASEGT. The CDR3 length is 14 residues. CDR3 in amino acids: CASSDRALGTEAFF. As DNA, the CDR3 is TGTGCCAGCAGTGACAGGGCATTGGGCACTGAAGCTTTCTTT.

The chain links TRBV27 to TRBJ2-3, with a possible D match to TRBD2 (5 bases). Germline loops: CDR1 MNHEY, CDR2 SMNVEV (reference sequence). This CDR3 has 15 residues. V was cut by 2 bases and J by 4 bases, with 13 bases left in between. CDR3 bases: TGTGCCAGCAGTTTACATGAGGGTTACCCAGATACGCAGTATTTT. Its protein is CASSLHEGYPDTQYF.

This rearrangement joins TRBV4-3 to TRBJ1-4; D may be TRBD1 (5 bases). V was trimmed by 2 bases and J by 5 bases, leaving 9 bases between them. This CDR3 region has 14 residues. CDR1 and CDR2 (germline): LGHNA, YSLEER. The CDR3 DNA is TGCGCCAGCAGCCAATGGGACGGAAATGAAAAACTGTTTTTT. Encoded protein: CASSQWDGNEKLFF.

This chain connects TRBV7-3 to TRBJ2-1; 9 bases map to TRBD2. The CDR3 contains 19 residues. The J segment lost 5 bases and the V segment lost 0 bases, leaving 14 bases of the junction unmatched. Germline V gives CDR1 SGHTA, CDR2 FQGTGA. CDR3: CASSLTPLGWRGGNNEQFF. The DNA of the CDR3 is TGTGCCAGCAGCTTAACCCCCCTAGGGTGGCGGGGGGGAAACAATGAGCAGTTCTTC.

On this clonotype itself: Sequence at one end of the junction differs from germline and may be a read error. The chain uses TRBV5-1 and TRBJ2-1; TRBD1 is a possible D gene (6 bases). Germline values: CDR1 SGHRS, CDR2 YFSETQ. The CDR3 contains 13 residues. The CDR3 nucleotides read TGCTCCAGCAGCAAGGACAGCTACAATGAGCAGTTCTTC. Protein product: CSSSKDSYNEQFF.

The chain is built from TRBV11-3 and TRBJ2-3; maybe TRBD1 (6 bases). Germline CDR1 and CDR2: SGHNT and YENEEA. V gave up 6 bases and J gave up 0 bases, with 10 bases separating them. The CDR3 loop spans 14 amino acids. CDR3 amino acids: CASRTDSSTDTQYF. The CDR3 region has the DNA TGTGCCAGCAGGACGGACAGTAGCACAGATACGCAGTATTTT.

The chain uses TRBV9 and TRBJ2-1; unclear D gene. V was trimmed by 1 base and J by 6 bases, leaving 8 bases between them. This CDR3 contains 13 residues. CDR1 and CDR2 from the germline V gene are SGDLS and YYNGEE. CDR3 loop: CASSVKVGNEQFF. The CDR3 bases are TGTGCCAGCAGCGTAAAAGTGGGCAATGAGCAGTTCTTC.

This clonotype was observed a few times. This chain uses TRBV7-2 with TRBJ2-5; D is tentatively TRBD1 or TRBD2 (5 bases each). The CDR3 totals 15 residues. Germline V CDR1 and CDR2: SGHTA, FQGNSA. The V and J ends lost 4 bases and 2 bases respectively, with 14 bases between them. The CDR3 loop is CASSSARDGQETQYF. The CDR3 DNA follows: TGTGCCAGCAGCTCAGCTCGGGACGGTCAAGAGACCCAGTACTTC.

Points on this clonotype: A read error may produce the germline difference seen at one junction end. The chain carries TRBV20-1 and TRBJ2-3; 7 bases align to TRBD2. The CDR3 totals 19 residues. Germline V gene lookup returns CDR1 DFQATT and CDR2 SNEGSKA (reference sequence). The CDR3 DNA reads TGCAGTGCTAGAGAGGGTCGACCCACGGGGGGTAGGCACCCAGATGCGCAGTATTTT. Encoded protein: CSAREGRPTGGRHPDAQYF.